One and the same sample provided the 15 T cell receptor beta chains below, sequenced in a study of T-cell reconstitution after alpha-beta-depleted transplantation in children. Unique molecular identifiers were incorporated into the prepared TCRbeta library. Via MiXCR, TCRdb re-called the PCR reads, giving one row per CDR3 protein. The profile covers just over 350,000 distinct CDR3 sequences, with about an eighth appearing a single time and roughly 4.3% taken by the ten largest. The starting material was PBMCs, obtained from the stem cell graft. All receptors derive from a human donor who donated a stem cell graft to a child with Fanconi anemia.

J is TRBJ2-5 and V is TRBV7-8; the D gene could be TRBD1 or TRBD2 (6 bases each). V shed 1 base and J shed 5 bases, with 20 bases lying between them. CDR1 is SGHVS and CDR2 is FQNEAQ in the germline V gene. The CDR3 is 17 amino acids. The CDR3 nucleotides read TGTGCCAGCAGCTTAGTCGGGGGCGCCCTGCCCGTGGAGACCCAGTACTTC. Translation gives CASSLVGGALPVETQYF.

The chain is built from TRBV20-1 and TRBJ1-6, with D uncertain. Germline V gives CDR1 DFQATT, CDR2 SNEGSKA (reference sequence). There are 12 residues in the CDR3. V dropped 7 bases and J dropped 3 bases, with 7 bases sitting between them. CDR3 amino acids: CSVGDYNSPLHF. The CDR3 DNA follows: TGCAGTGTTGGGGACTATAATTCACCCCTCCACTTT.

The sample holds many counts of this clonotype. The rearrangement joins TRBV6-2 or TRBV6-3 to TRBJ1-2; D not certain. This CDR3 is 13 amino acids long. Trimming cost V 0 bases and J 4 bases, with 6 bases left between them. The germline V gene has CDR1 MNHEY and CDR2 SVGEGT. The CDR3 reads CASSYSPFYGYTF. The CDR3 DNA reads as TGTGCCAGCAGTTACTCACCATTCTATGGCTACACCTTC.

This clonotype has just a few counts. The gene calls are TRBV7-8 and TRBJ2-7, with TRBD1 as a possible D gene (7 bases). V was pared by 4 bases and J by 3 bases, with 16 bases between. CDR1 and CDR2 from the germline V gene are SGHVS and FQNEAQ. The CDR3 covers 15 residues. The CDR3 DNA follows: TGTGCCAGCAGCTCGTACTCAGGGGGAGGCTACGAGCAGTACGTC. Translating gives CASSSYSGGGYEQYV.

This clonotype was recorded a few times. This rearrangement joins TRBV11-2 to TRBJ2-7, with D perhaps assigned TRBD1 or TRBD2 (5 bases each). The CDR3 is 14 residues long. V was cut by 4 bases and J by 4 bases, with 14 bases left in between. Germline V gene lookup returns CDR1 SGHAT and CDR2 FQNNGV. The chain's CDR3 is CASSYSRDLYEQYF. CDR3 nucleotides: TGTGCCAGCAGCTATTCCCGGGACCTATACGAGCAGTACTTC.

This rearrangement joins TRBV30 to TRBJ2-1; 9 nucleotides agree with TRBD2. From germline, CDR1 is GTSNPN and CDR2 SVGIG (reference sequence). The V segment lost 0 bases and the J segment 7 bases; nucleotides outside the gene matches: 7. The CDR3 loop spans 15 amino acids. This chain's CDR3 is CAWSVAGGRRNEQFF. The CDR3 DNA reads as TGTGCCTGGAGTGTGGCGGGGGGGCGACGTAATGAGCAGTTCTTC.

In this sample, this clonotype turned up a few times. The CDR3 DNA reads TGTGCCAGCAGCTTACTTACCCCCAGCGGGGCCAATGAGCAGTTCTTC. Amino acids: CASSLLTPSGANEQFF. This rearrangement joins TRBV11-2 to TRBJ2-1, with 7 positions matching TRBD2. V was clipped by 2 bases and J by 6 bases; unmatched bases: 10. Germline CDR1 SGHAT, CDR2 FQNNGV. The CDR3 runs to 16 residues.

The table lists this clonotype with a few counts. V is TRBV20-1 and J is TRBJ2-1; TRBD1 matches at 7 bases. J was trimmed by 4 bases and V by 3 bases; bases with no gene match: 21. The germline gives CDR1 DFQATT, CDR2 SNEGSKA (reference sequence). This CDR3 has 19 amino acids. The CDR3 loop is CSARSSSVRGRVSYNEQFF. DNA for the CDR3: TGCAGTGCTAGGAGCAGCTCGGTTAGGGGGCGAGTCTCATACAATGAGCAGTTCTTC.

This clonotype was observed at least ten times. The chain recombines TRBV6-6 with TRBJ2-4, with 8 bases fitting TRBD1. CDR3 length: 13 amino acids. The V gene end was trimmed by 5 bases and the J gene end by 10 bases; junction bases not matched to a gene: 7. Germline V gives CDR1 MNHNY, CDR2 SVGAGI (reference sequence). The CDR3 loop is CASSSTGTGIQYF. The CDR3 DNA reads as TGTGCCAGCAGTAGCACCGGGACAGGTATTCAGTACTTC.

This clonotype was counted ten times or more. The rearrangement joins TRBV12-3 or TRBV12-4 to TRBJ2-2; D not certain. CDR3 length equals 14 residues. The germline V and J ends were trimmed by 6 bases and 3 bases, with 11 bases remaining between them. The CDR3 protein is CASRNLLDTGELFF. The CDR3 DNA sequence: TGTGCCAGCAGGAACCTTTTAGACACCGGGGAGCTGTTTTTT.

This clonotype has only a few counts. The CDR3, as DNA: TGTGCTACCCGCGGGGGGGCAACAGATACGCAGTATTTT. Translated, it gives CATRGGATDTQYF. This chain links TRBV6-2 or TRBV6-3 with TRBJ2-3; TRBD2 matches 9 bases. There are 13 residues in the CDR3. Germline values: CDR1 MNHEY, CDR2 SVGEGT.

This clonotype was seen many times. The CDR3 region has the DNA TGTGCCAGCAGCCAAGATCGAACCTCTGGAAACACCATATATTTT. This codes for CASSQDRTSGNTIYF. V usage is TRBV4-2 and J usage is TRBJ1-3; D not resolved. V was cut by 0 bases and J by 0 bases, with 6 bases left in between. CDR1 is LGHNA, CDR2 YNFKEQ, per germline. This CDR3 comprises 15 residues.

V gene TRBV20-1 combines with J gene TRBJ2-1; D is perhaps TRBD1 or TRBD2 (5 bases each). CDR1 DFQATT and CDR2 SNEGSKA come from the germline V gene (reference sequence). The CDR3 covers 15 residues. The V end was cut by 0 bases, the J end by 2 bases, with 11 bases between. CDR3 bases: TGCAGTGCTAGAGATAGGGACCTACCCTACAATGAGCAGTTCTTC. As protein: CSARDRDLPYNEQFF.

The chain links TRBV3-1 to TRBJ2-7; a weak D match, TRBD1 (5 bases). Between the trimmed V and J ends, which lost 5 bases and 1 base, there was a span of 9 bases. Germline CDR1 reads LGHDT; CDR2 reads YNNKEL (reference sequence). This CDR3 region has 13 residues. The CDR3 coding sequence is TGTGCCAGCAGCTCCCCAGGGTCCTACGAGCAGTACTTC. Translating it yields CASSSPGSYEQYF.

The chain links TRBV11-2 to TRBJ2-3, with D maybe TRBD2 (7 bases). The CDR3 extends over 14 amino acids. The V end lost 0 bases, the J end lost 7 bases, and 11 bases lay between the germline ends. Germline V gene data show CDR1 as SGHAT and CDR2 as FQNNGV. In DNA, the CDR3 is TGTGCCAGCAGCTTAGATGGGGGGGCGCATACGCAGTATTTT. As protein: CASSLDGGAHTQYF. Filled out from reference TRBV11-2 and TRBJ2-3, the complete variable domain reads EAGVAQSPRYKIIEKRQSVAFWCNPISGHATLYWYQQILGQGPKLLIQFQNNGVVDDSQLPKDRFSAERLKGVDSTLKIQPAKLEDSAVYLCASSLDGGAHTQYFGPGTRLTVL.